Listed here are 23 T cell receptor beta chains from one sample, sequenced in a study of early T cells in non-severe SARS-CoV-2 infection. TCRdb redid the calling of the 5' RACE reads with MiXCR, one entry per CDR3 protein. The sample records about 26,000 distinct CDR3 sequences, about 4.5% being singletons. Sequencing was performed on whole blood. These receptors were collected from an adult who was a healthcare worker with PCR-confirmed SARS-CoV-2 infection or an uninfected control (not recorded which).

This clonotype came up many times. V gene TRBV28 combines with J gene TRBJ1-2; 7 positions agree with TRBD1. The CDR3 is made up of 14 amino acids. Germline V lookup: CDR1 MDHEN, CDR2 SYDVKM. The V and J ends lost 6 bases and 8 bases, in that order; junction bases with no gene match: 12. CDR3 DNA: TGTGCCAGCAGGACAGGGTTTGGCCCTAGGGGCTACACCTTC. Its protein is CASRTGFGPRGYTF.

V is TRBV29-1 and J is TRBJ2-3, with D possibly TRBD2 on 5 matching bases. The ends were cut back, 2 bases at V and 0 bases at J, with 9 bases in the middle. The length of the CDR3 is 14 residues. Germline V gives CDR1 SQVTM, CDR2 ANQGSEA. The CDR3: CSVESGASTDTQYF. Here the CDR3 DNA reads TGCAGCGTTGAAAGCGGCGCGAGCACAGATACGCAGTATTTT.

This clonotype appeared many times. V gene TRBV19 combines with J gene TRBJ2-3; no clear D gene. Trimming stripped 5 bases from V and 0 bases from J, with 9 bases between. The CDR3 is made up of 14 amino acids. CDR1 and CDR2 (germline): LNHDA, SQIVND (reference sequence). The chain's CDR3 is CASSPAASTDTQYF. In DNA form, the CDR3 reads TGTGCCAGTAGTCCAGCAGCTAGCACAGATACGCAGTATTTT.

This clonotype was found many times. The chain links TRBV14 to TRBJ2-5; perhaps TRBD1 as D (6 bases). The V gene lost 1 base and the J gene lost 2 bases, with 11 bases spanning the gap. The germline V gene encodes CDR1 SGHDN and CDR2 FVKESK. This CDR3 is built from 15 residues. The CDR3 DNA sequence: TGTGCCAGCAGCCAAGCGGACAGCCCGCAAGAGACCCAGTACTTC. The encoded protein is CASSQADSPQETQYF.

This clonotype is deemed medium-sized. The chain joins TRBV6-1 to TRBJ1-6; D call uncertain. Germline CDR1 reads MNHNS; CDR2 reads SASEGT. The CDR3 is 16 amino acids. V was cut by 1 base and J by 1 base, with 8 bases left in between. The chain's CDR3 is CASSEVRTSYNSPLHF. In DNA form, the CDR3 reads TGTGCCAGCAGTGAAGTGAGGACTTCCTATAATTCACCCCTCCACTTT.

At least ten counts were recorded for this clonotype. V usage is TRBV28 and J usage is TRBJ1-4, with no clear D. The CDR3 consists of 15 residues. V was cut by 5 bases and J by 0 bases, with 10 bases left in between. Germline loops: CDR1 MDHEN, CDR2 SYDVKM. This CDR3 is CASSTSLSTNEKLFF. CDR3 bases: TGTGCCAGCAGTACCTCGCTGTCAACTAATGAAAAACTGTTTTTT.

The sample holds a few counts of this clonotype. The V and J genes are TRBV7-2 and TRBJ2-5; the D gene could be TRBD1 or TRBD2 (5 bases each). The CDR3 runs to 13 residues. Trimming shortened V by 5 bases and J by 5 bases, and 12 bases separated the two germline ends. Germline loops: CDR1 SGHTA, CDR2 FQGNSA. Here the CDR3 reads CASSRGQGETQYF. Written as DNA, the CDR3 is TGTGCCAGCAGCCGCGGGCAGGGCGAGACCCAGTACTTC.

This clonotype occurred many times. V usage is TRBV11-3 and J usage is TRBJ2-7; tentatively, D is TRBD2 (7 bases). Deletions cut 3 bases from V and 7 bases from J, with 13 bases between. In germline, CDR1 is SGHNT, CDR2 YENEEA. This CDR3 has 13 amino acids. In DNA form, the CDR3 reads TGTGCCAGCAGCTTTGCGGGGGCAAGGGAGCAGTACTTC. Amino acids: CASSFAGAREQYF.

This clonotype was seen ten or more times. This chain uses TRBV11-3 with TRBJ2-7; a weak D match, TRBD1 (5 bases). Trimming removed 4 bases at V and 2 bases at J, with 12 bases between. The CDR3 is 14 amino acids. CDR1 is SGHNT, CDR2 YENEEA, per germline. This chain's CDR3 is CASSSPGHPYEQYF. The CDR3 bases are TGTGCCAGCAGCTCACCTGGACACCCCTACGAGCAGTACTTC. Complete variable domain (other parts from reference TRBV11-3 and TRBJ2-7): EAGVVQSPRYKIIEKKQPVAFWCNPISGHNTLYWYLQNLGQGPELLIRYENEEAVDDSQLPKDRFSAERLKGVDSTLKIQPAELGDSAVYLCASSSPGHPYEQYFGPGTRLTVT.

This clonotype came up many times. The V and J genes are TRBV11-2 and TRBJ2-2; the D call may be TRBD1 or TRBD2 (5 bases each). V was pared by 6 bases and J by 5 bases, with 16 bases between. Germline assignment: CDR1 SGHAT and CDR2 FQNNGV. The CDR3 spans 15 residues. CDR3 nucleotide sequence: TGTGCCAGCAGGACCGGGACCACACCAACCGGGGAGCTGTTTTTT. It encodes CASRTGTTPTGELFF.

The sample holds many counts of this clonotype. The chain links TRBV28 to TRBJ2-7, with D uncertain. This CDR3 contains 11 residues. CDR1 MDHEN and CDR2 SYDVKM come from the germline V gene. Trimming shortened V by 8 bases and J by 8 bases, and 13 bases separated the two germline ends. The CDR3 spells CASRRRVQQYF. The CDR3 DNA follows: TGTGCCAGCCGAAGACGCGTGCAGCAGTACTTC.

The chain carries TRBV10-3 and TRBJ2-2, with unresolved D. Germline assignment: CDR1 ENHRY and CDR2 SYGVKD. V was pared by 0 bases and J by 5 bases, with 13 bases between. The CDR3 has 16 amino acids. The CDR3 bases are TGTGCCATCAGTGAGTCGACCAGTTGGCAAACCGGGGAGCTGTTTTTT. Protein sequence: CAISESTSWQTGELFF.

At least ten counts were recorded for this clonotype. V usage is TRBV19 and J usage is TRBJ1-4, with D possibly being TRBD1 (5 bases). This CDR3 has 14 residues. From germline, CDR1 is LNHDA and CDR2 SQIVND (reference sequence). The germline V and J ends were trimmed by 9 bases and 8 bases, with 19 bases remaining between them. The CDR3: CASKPGLRTEKLFF. CDR3 bases: TGTGCCAGCAAACCGGGACTCCGCACAGAAAAACTGTTTTTT. The full variable domain, rest sourced from reference TRBV19 and TRBJ1-4, is DGGITQSPKYLFRKEGQNVTLSCEQNLNHDAMYWYRQDPGQGLRLIYYSQIVNDFQKGDIAEGYSVSREKKESFPLTVTSAQKNPTAFYLCASKPGLRTEKLFFGSGTQLSVL.

This clonotype was counted ten times or more. V and J are TRBV6-6 and TRBJ1-1; D is possibly TRBD1 (5 bases). This CDR3 has 14 residues. Trimming shortened V by 4 bases and J by 6 bases, and 15 bases separated the two germline ends. Germline CDR1 and CDR2: MNHNY and SVGAGI (reference sequence). As DNA, the CDR3 is TGTGCCAGCAGTTTTACACCTTTAGGGGCTGAAGCTTTCTTT. This sequence encodes CASSFTPLGAEAFF.

Ten or more counts support this clonotype. The rearrangement uses TRBV13 and TRBJ2-2; D is ambiguous. Trimming removed 3 bases at V and 9 bases at J, with 11 bases between. The germline CDR1 and CDR2 sequences are PRHDT and FYEKMQ (reference sequence). The CDR3 is 13 amino acids. CDR3 nucleotide sequence: TGTGCCAGCAGCTTTACCCACGGCCGGGAGCTGTTTTTT. Translated: CASSFTHGRELFF.

The sample holds many counts of this clonotype. The gene calls are TRBV7-2 and TRBJ1-4, with 8 bases that match TRBD1. The CDR3 has 14 residues. Germline CDR1 SGHTA, CDR2 FQGNSA. V lost 3 bases to trimming and J lost 6 bases; unmatched junction nucleotides: 3. The chain's CDR3 is CASSFYRGYEKLFF. The CDR3, as DNA: TGTGCCAGCAGCTTTTACAGGGGGTATGAAAAACTGTTTTTT.

This clonotype was observed many times. This chain joins TRBV7-9 and TRBJ1-1, with D unclear. In germline, CDR1 is SEHNR, CDR2 FQNEAQ (reference sequence). V dropped 3 bases and J dropped 3 bases, with 8 bases sitting between them. The CDR3 is 13 residues long. The CDR3 DNA reads TGTGCCAGCAGCTTGACGGGAGACACTGAAGCTTTCTTT. Amino acids: CASSLTGDTEAFF.

This clonotype was seen ten or more times. The chain couples TRBV7-2 to TRBJ1-6; 10 bases are shared with TRBD1. The CDR3 totals 14 residues. Germline V gives CDR1 SGHTA, CDR2 FQGNSA. The V gene end was trimmed by 4 bases and the J gene end by 11 bases; junction bases not matched to a gene: 5. The CDR3 nucleotides read TGTGCCAGCAGCTCAGGACAGGGGGTAACACCCCTCCACTTT. Protein: CASSSGQGVTPLHF.

This clonotype came up many times. This chain joins TRBV20-1 and TRBJ2-1, with D possibly being TRBD1 or TRBD2 (6 bases each). The CDR3 has 14 residues. V lost 1 base and J lost 5, with 12 bases in between. CDR1 DFQATT and CDR2 SNEGSKA come from the germline V gene (reference sequence). The CDR3 region is CSARVPGGNNEQFF. For the CDR3, the DNA is TGCAGTGCTAGAGTTCCCGGGGGCAACAATGAGCAGTTCTTC.

This clonotype was counted at least ten times. The rearrangement joins TRBV5-1 to TRBJ1-1, with D hard to call. CDR3 size: 13 residues. With 2 bases removed from V and 7 bases from J, the gap between germline ends came to 12 bases. Germline V gives CDR1 SGHRS, CDR2 YFSETQ. The CDR3 DNA sequence: TGCGCCAGCAGCTTCGGGGAGCGGGGTGAAGCTTTCTTT. It encodes CASSFGERGEAFF.

Within the sample, this clonotype is medium-sized. This rearrangement joins TRBV19 to TRBJ2-3, with a tentative D call TRBD1 (6 bases). The V gene's germline CDR1 is LNHDA and CDR2 SQIVND (reference sequence). V lost 6 bases and J 6 bases, leaving 16 bases between the germline ends. This CDR3 contains 14 residues. CDR3 DNA sequence: TGTGCCAGTAGAATCCAGGGGTCGAGGGATACGCAGTATTTT. Translation gives CASRIQGSRDTQYF.

This clonotype was seen many times. V usage is TRBV5-1 and J usage is TRBJ2-5; possible D gene TRBD2, 5 bases. V was pared by 5 bases and J by 3 bases, with 14 bases between. The CDR3 consists of 14 residues. Germline-derived CDR1 and CDR2 are SGHRS and YFSETQ. Written as DNA, the CDR3 is TGCGCCAGCAGTCCCCTAGCAGAAAAAGAGACCCAGTACTTC. This sequence encodes CASSPLAEKETQYF. Using reference TRBV5-1 and TRBJ2-5 for the parts outside the CDR3, the full variable domain is KAGVTQTPRYLIKTRGQQVTLSCSPISGHRSVSWYQQTPGQGLQFLFEYFSETQRNKGNFPGRFSGRQFSNSRSEMNVSTLELGDSALYLCASSPLAEKETQYFGPGTRLLVL.

The table lists this clonotype with a count of one. A much larger clone is a single base away; this may be a read error. The V call is TRBV12-3 or TRBV12-4, the J call TRBJ2-6; either TRBD1 or TRBD2 may supply D (5 bases each). This CDR3 is 15 amino acids long. V was shortened by 5 bases and J by 4 bases, with 12 bases between the two germline ends. This CDR3 reads CASSVAGAGANVLTF. CDR3 DNA sequence: TGTGCCAGCAGTGTCGCCGGGGCAGGGGCCAACGTCCTGACTTTC.